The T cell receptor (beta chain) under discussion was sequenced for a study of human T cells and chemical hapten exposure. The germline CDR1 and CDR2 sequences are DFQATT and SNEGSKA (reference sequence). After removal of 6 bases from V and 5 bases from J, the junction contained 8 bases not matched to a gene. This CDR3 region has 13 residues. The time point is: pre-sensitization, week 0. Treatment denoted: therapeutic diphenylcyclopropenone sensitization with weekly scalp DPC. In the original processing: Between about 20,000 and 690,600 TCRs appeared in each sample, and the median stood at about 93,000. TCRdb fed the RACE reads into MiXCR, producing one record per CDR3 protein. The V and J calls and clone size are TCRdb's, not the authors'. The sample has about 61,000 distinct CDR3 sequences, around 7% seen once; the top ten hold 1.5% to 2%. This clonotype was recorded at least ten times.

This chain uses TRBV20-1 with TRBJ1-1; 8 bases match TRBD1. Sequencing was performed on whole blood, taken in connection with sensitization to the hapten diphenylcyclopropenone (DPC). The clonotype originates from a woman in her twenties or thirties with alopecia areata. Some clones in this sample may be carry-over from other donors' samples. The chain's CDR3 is CSARRTGRTEAFF. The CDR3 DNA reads TGCAGTGCCCGACGGACAGGGCGTACTGAAGCTTTCTTT.